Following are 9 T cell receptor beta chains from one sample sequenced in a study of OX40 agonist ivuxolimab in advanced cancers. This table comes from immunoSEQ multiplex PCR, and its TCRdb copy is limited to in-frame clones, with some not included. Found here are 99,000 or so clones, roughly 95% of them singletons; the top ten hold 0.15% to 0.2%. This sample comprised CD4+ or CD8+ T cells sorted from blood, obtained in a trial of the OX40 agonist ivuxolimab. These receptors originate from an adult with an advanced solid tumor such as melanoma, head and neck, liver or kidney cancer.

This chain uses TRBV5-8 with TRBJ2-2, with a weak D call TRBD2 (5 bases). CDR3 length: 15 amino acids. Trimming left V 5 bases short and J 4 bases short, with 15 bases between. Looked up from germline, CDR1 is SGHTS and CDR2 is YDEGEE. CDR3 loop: CASRPILAPTGELFF. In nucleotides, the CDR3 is TGTGCCAGCAGGCCTATTTTAGCGCCCACCGGGGAGCTGTTTTTT.

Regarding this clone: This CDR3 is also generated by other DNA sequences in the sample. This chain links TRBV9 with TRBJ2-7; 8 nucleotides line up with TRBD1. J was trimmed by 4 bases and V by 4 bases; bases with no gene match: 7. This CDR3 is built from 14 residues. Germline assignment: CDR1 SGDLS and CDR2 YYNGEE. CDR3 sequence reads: CASSPGQGRYEQYF. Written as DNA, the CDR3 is TGTGCCAGCAGCCCCGGACAGGGACGTTACGAGCAGTACTTC. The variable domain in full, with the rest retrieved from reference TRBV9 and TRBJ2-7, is DSGVTQTPKHLITATGQRVTLRCSPRSGDLSVYWYQQSLDQGLQFLIQYYNGEERAKGNILERFSAQQFPDLHSELNLSSLELGDSALYFCASSPGQGRYEQYFGPGTRLTVT.

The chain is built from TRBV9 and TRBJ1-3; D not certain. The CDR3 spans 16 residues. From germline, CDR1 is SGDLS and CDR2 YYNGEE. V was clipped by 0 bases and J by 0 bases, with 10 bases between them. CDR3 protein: CASSVDPKSSGNTIYF. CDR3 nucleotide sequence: TGTGCCAGCAGCGTAGACCCCAAAAGCTCTGGAAACACCATATATTTT.

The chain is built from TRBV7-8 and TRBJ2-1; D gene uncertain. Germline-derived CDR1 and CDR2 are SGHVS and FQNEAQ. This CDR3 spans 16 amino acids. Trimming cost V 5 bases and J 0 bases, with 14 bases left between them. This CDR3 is CASSPSRINSYNEQFF. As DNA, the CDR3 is TGTGCCAGCAGCCCCTCTCGGATTAACTCCTACAATGAGCAGTTCTTC.

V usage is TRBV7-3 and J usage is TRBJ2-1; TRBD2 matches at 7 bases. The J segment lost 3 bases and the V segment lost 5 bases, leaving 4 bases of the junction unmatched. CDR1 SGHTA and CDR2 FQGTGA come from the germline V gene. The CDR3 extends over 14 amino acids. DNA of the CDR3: TGTGCCAGCAGCCCTCTAGCGGACTACAATGAGCAGTTCTTC. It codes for CASSPLADYNEQFF.

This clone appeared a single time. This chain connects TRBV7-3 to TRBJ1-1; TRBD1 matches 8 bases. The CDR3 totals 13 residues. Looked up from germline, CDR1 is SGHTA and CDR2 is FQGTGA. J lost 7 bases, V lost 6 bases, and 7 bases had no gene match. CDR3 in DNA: TGTGCCAGCAGGCCCGGGACAGGAGATGAAGCTTTCTTT. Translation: CASRPGTGDEAFF.

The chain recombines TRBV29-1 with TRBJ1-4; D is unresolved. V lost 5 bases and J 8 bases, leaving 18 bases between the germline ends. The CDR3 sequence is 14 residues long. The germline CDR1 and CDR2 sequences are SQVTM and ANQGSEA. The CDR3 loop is CSVSGGRSYEKLFF. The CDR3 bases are TGCAGCGTTTCAGGTGGCAGAAGCTACGAAAAACTGTTTTTT.

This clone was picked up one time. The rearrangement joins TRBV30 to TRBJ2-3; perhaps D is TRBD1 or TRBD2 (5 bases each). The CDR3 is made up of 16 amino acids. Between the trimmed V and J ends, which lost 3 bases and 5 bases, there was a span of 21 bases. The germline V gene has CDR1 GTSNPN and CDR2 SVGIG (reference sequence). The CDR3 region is CAWSPQGPTRVDTQYF. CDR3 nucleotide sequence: TGTGCCTGGAGCCCCCAGGGACCCACCAGGGTAGATACGCAGTATTTT.

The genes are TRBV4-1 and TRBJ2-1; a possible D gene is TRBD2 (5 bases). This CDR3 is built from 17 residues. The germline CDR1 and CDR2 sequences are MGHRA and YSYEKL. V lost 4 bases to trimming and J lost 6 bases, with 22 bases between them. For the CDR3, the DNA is TGCGCCAGCAGCCTCCAACTCGTGACTACCGTAACCAATGAGCAGTTCTTC. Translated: CASSLQLVTTVTNEQFF.